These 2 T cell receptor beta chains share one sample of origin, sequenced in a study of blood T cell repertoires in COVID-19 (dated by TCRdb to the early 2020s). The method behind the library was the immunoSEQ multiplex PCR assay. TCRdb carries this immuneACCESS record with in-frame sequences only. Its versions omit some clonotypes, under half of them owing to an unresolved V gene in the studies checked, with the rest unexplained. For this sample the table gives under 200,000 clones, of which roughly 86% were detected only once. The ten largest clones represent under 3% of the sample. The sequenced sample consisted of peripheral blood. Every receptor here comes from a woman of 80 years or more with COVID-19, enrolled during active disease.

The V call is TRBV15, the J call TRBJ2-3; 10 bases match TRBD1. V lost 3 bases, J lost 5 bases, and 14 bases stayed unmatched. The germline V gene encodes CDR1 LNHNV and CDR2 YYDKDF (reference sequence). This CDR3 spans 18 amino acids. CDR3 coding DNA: TGTGCCACCAGCAGCCGGGACAGGGGCCCCCTAAGCCGAGATACGCAGTATTTT. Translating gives CATSSRDRGPLSRDTQYF. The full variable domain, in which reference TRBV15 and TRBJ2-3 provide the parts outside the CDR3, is DAMVIQNPRYQVTQFGKPVTLSCSQTLNHNVMYWYQQKSSQAPKLLFHYYDKDFNNEADTPDNFQSRRPNTSFCFLDIRSPGLGDTAMYLCATSSRDRGPLSRDTQYFGPGTRLTVL.

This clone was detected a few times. This chain's CDR3 is CATSRDKGTNEKLFF. The DNA for the CDR3 is TGTGCCACCAGCAGAGATAAGGGGACTAATGAAAAACTGTTTTTT. The rearrangement joins TRBV15 to TRBJ1-4; D may be TRBD1 (5 bases). The CDR3 is made up of 15 amino acids. The germline V and J ends were trimmed by 0 bases and 2 bases, with 7 bases remaining between them. Germline V lookup: CDR1 LNHNV, CDR2 YYDKDF (reference sequence).